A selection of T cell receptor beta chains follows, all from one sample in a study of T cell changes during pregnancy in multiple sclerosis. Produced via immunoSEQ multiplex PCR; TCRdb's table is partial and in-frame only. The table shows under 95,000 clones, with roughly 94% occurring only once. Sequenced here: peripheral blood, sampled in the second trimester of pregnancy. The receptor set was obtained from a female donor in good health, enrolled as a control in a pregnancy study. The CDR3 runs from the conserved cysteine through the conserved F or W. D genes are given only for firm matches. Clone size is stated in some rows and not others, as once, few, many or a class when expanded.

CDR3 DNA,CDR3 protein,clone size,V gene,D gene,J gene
TGTGCCAGCAGCCTGGACAGGTTTATGAACACTGAAGCTTTCTTT,CASSLDRFMNTEAFF,-,TRBV2,TRBD1,TRBJ1-1
TGTGCCAGCAGTATAAACCGGGGGACTAGCGGGTACGAGCAGTACTTC,CASSINRGTSGYEQYF,-,TRBV6-6,TRBD2,TRBJ2-7
TGCGCCAGCAGCCCCCGGACAGCGGGAATCGACGAGCAGTACTTC,CASSPRTAGIDEQYF,-,TRBV4-1,-,TRBJ2-7
TGTGCCAGCAGCTTAAGACCCGTAAGGGAGGCAGATACGCAGTATTTT,CASSLRPVREADTQYF,-,TRBV28,-,TRBJ2-3
TGTGCCAGCAGCTTGCCCCCACTTGGAGGGAGACTCCCCTACAATGAGCAGTTCTTC,CASSLPPLGGRLPYNEQFF,-,TRBV5-4,-,TRBJ2-1
TGTGCCAGCAGCTTCGGGACTAGTCTCAATGAGCAGTTCTTC,CASSFGTSLNEQFF,once,TRBV7-9,TRBD2,TRBJ2-1
TGTGCCAGCAGCTTAGACCAGGGGGCCTCCTACGAGCAGTACTTC,CASSLDQGASYEQYF,few,TRBV7-9,TRBD1,TRBJ2-7
TGTGCCAGCCGACCCACAGGGTCGGGTCAGCCCCAGCATTTT,CASRPTGSGQPQHF,-,TRBV25-1,-,TRBJ1-5
TGTGCCAGCTCACTGCCGGACTTCTCTGGAAACACCATATATTTT,CASSLPDFSGNTIYF,-,TRBV18,-,TRBJ1-3
TGTGCCAGCAGTTTACCAGGGTACGAGCAGTACTTC,CASSLPGYEQYF,once,TRBV28,-,TRBJ2-7
TGTGCCAGCAGTGATCAGTACGGAGGAAACAATGAGCAGTTCTTC,CASSDQYGGNNEQFF,-,TRBV2,-,TRBJ2-1
TGTGCCAGCAGTTCCCTAGGTAGCACAGATACGCAGTATTTT,CASSSLGSTDTQYF,-,TRBV6-5,-,TRBJ2-3
TGTGCCAGCAGCTTCACAGGGGGCCGTTTCAATGAGCAGTTCTTC,CASSFTGGRFNEQFF,-,TRBV7-9,TRBD1,TRBJ2-1
TGTGCCAGCAGCCCCCCCGCTAGCGGGAGCCCCTACGAGCAGTACTTC,CASSPPASGSPYEQYF,-,TRBV7-6,TRBD2,TRBJ2-7
TGTGCCAGCAGCTATACAGGGCTTGGGGCCAACGTCCTGACTTTC,CASSYTGLGANVLTF,-,TRBV27,-,TRBJ2-6
TGCGCCAGCAGCCTCTCCGGGACAGGGATGAACACTGAAGCTTTCTTT,CASSLSGTGMNTEAFF,-,TRBV5-1,TRBD1,TRBJ1-1
TGCGCCAGCAGCTTGGAGGAGGCTAGCGCAGAGGAGAATGAGCAGTTCTTC,CASSLEEASAEENEQFF,once,TRBV5-1,-,TRBJ2-1
TGTGCCAGCAGCGCCACAGGGGGCACTGAAGCTTTCTTT,CASSATGGTEAFF,-,TRBV6-6,TRBD1,TRBJ1-1
TGTGCCAGCAGCACCCAGACAGGGTTAGGGGCCAAAAACATTCAGTACTTC,CASSTQTGLGAKNIQYF,-,TRBV13,TRBD1,TRBJ2-4
TGTGCCAGCAGTGAAGTATTCACAAATGAGCAGTTCTTC,CASSEVFTNEQFF,-,TRBV6-1,-,TRBJ2-1
TGTGCCAGCAGTGAGACAAAGACAGGGCTATCTGGGGCCAACGTCCTGACTTTC,CASSETKTGLSGANVLTF,-,TRBV6-1,TRBD1,TRBJ2-6
TGTGCCAGCAGCGGGACAGCTCTAAACATTCAGTACTTC,CASSGTALNIQYF,-,TRBV6-6,TRBD1,TRBJ2-4
TGCGCCAGCAGCTTACCCGACAGAAGCACAGATACGCAGTATTTT,CASSLPDRSTDTQYF,-,TRBV5-1,-,TRBJ2-3
TGTGCCAGCAGCTTAGAGGACGGGACCTACGAGCAGTACTTC,CASSLEDGTYEQYF,-,TRBV7-2,-,TRBJ2-7
TGCGCCAGCAGCTTGCAGGGGTTCCAAGAGACCCAGTACTTC,CASSLQGFQETQYF,once,TRBV5-1,-,TRBJ2-5
TGTGCCAGTAGCTCCGGGACAGGGCACACTGAAGCTTTCTTT,CASSSGTGHTEAFF,-,TRBV19,TRBD1,TRBJ1-1
TGCGCCAGCAGCACTCCCGGGGGCAACGTCCTGACTTTC,CASSTPGGNVLTF,-,TRBV5-1,-,TRBJ2-6
TGTGCCAGCAGCTTAGCACTGCCGTACAATGAGCAGTTCTTC,CASSLALPYNEQFF,-,TRBV5-6,-,TRBJ2-1
TGTGCCAGCAGTGAAAGGGAGGAGCTAGATACGCAGTATTTT,CASSEREELDTQYF,-,TRBV2,-,TRBJ2-3
TGCGCCAGCAGTCTTCAGCGGGAGATGAACACCGGGGAGCTGTTTTTT,CASSLQREMNTGELFF,-,TRBV10-2,TRBD2,TRBJ2-2
TGTGCCAGCAGCCGGACAGGTCCTCAAGGGGACACTGAAGCTTTCTTT,CASSRTGPQGDTEAFF,-,TRBV7-8,TRBD1,TRBJ1-1
TGTGCCAGCACAAAAGCGGGAGGGTCCAACGAGCAGTACTTC,CASTKAGGSNEQYF,-,TRBV6-5,TRBD2,TRBJ2-7
TGCAGCGTCCACTGGGGGGGGAACACTGAAGCTTTCTTT,CSVHWGGNTEAFF,once,TRBV29-1,-,TRBJ1-1
TGCGCCAGCGGTTTCCCCCCCGACAGAGCGCGGGGCTACAATGAGCAGTTCTTC,CASGFPPDRARGYNEQFF,once,TRBV5-1,-,TRBJ2-1
TGTGCCAGCAGTTTTGGGCTAGGGGGTCATCAGCCCCAGCATTTT,CASSFGLGGHQPQHF,-,TRBV28,-,TRBJ1-5
TGTGCCAGCAGCTTAGTTAGTCTTATGAACACTGAAGCTTTCTTT,CASSLVSLMNTEAFF,-,TRBV7-9,-,TRBJ1-1